The present TCR beta chain was sequenced within a study of blood T cell repertoires in COVID-19. Study-level background: Whether acute or convalescent, the COVID-19 samples came from the United States, Italy and Spain.

Generated by immunoSEQ multiplex PCR, the TCRdb table keeps only in-frame clones and is missing some. The sample consists of about 160,000 clones, approximately 85% of them appearing once. The V end lost 5 bases, the J end lost 6 bases, and 11 bases lay between the germline ends. This CDR3 is built from 12 residues. Germline V gives CDR1 MNHEY, CDR2 SVGEGT. This clone was detected once. The rearrangement links TRBV6-2 or TRBV6-3 to TRBJ2-7; a weak D match, TRBD2 (6 bases). The origin of this receptor is a man aged 40-49 years with acute or convalescent COVID-19. Material: peripheral blood. Here the CDR3 DNA reads TGTGCCAGCAGTCTCACTAGCCCCGAGCAGTACTTC. This translates into CASSLTSPEQYF.